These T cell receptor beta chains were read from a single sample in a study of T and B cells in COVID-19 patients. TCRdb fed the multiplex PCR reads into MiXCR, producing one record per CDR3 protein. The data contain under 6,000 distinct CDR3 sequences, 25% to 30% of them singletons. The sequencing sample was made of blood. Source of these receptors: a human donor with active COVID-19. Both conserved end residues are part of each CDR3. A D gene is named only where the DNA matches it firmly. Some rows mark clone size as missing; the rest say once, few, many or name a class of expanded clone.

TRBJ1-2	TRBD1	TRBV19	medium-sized	CASSMDRDLGYTF	TGTGCCAGTAGTATGGACAGGGATCTTGGCTACACCTTC
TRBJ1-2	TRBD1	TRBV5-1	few	CASSQGTGGRGYTF	TGCGCCAGCAGCCAGGGGACAGGGGGTCGAGGCTACACCTTC
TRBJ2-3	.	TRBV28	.	CASSWTETDTQYF	TGTGCCAGCAGTTGGACAGAAACAGATACGCAGTATTTT
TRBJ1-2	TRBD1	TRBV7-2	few	CASSLAGGYSYYGYTF	TGTGCCAGCAGCTTAGCAGGGGGCTACTCGTACTATGGCTACACCTTC
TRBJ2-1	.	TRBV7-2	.	CASSSYEQFF	TGTGCCAGCAGCTCGTATGAGCAGTTCTTC
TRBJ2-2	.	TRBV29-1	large	CSAKAGANTGELFF	TGCAGCGCCAAAGCGGGCGCGAACACCGGGGAGCTGTTTTTT
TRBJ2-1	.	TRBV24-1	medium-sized	CATSDSVQFRDEQFF	TGTGCCACCAGTGATTCTGTCCAATTTAGGGATGAGCAGTTCTTC
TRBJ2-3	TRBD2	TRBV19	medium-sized	CASSTPGTSGSPSTDTQYF	TGTGCCAGTAGTACCCCCGGGACTAGCGGGAGCCCTAGCACAGATACGCAGTATTTT
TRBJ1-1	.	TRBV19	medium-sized	CASSIVPGTHTEAFF	TGTGCCAGTAGTATAGTCCCGGGTACGCACACTGAAGCTTTCTTT
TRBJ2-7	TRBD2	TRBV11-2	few	CASSPSGRVYEQYF	TGTGCCAGCAGCCCTAGCGGGAGGGTTTACGAGCAGTACTTC
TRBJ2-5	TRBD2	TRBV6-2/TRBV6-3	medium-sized	CASRRSGTSGAQETQYF	TGTGCCAGCAGACGATCCGGGACTAGCGGGGCTCAAGAGACCCAGTACTTC
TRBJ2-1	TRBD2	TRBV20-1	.	CSARDRDALAGTSNEQFF	TGCAGTGCTAGAGACCGCGACGCACTAGCGGGGACTTCCAATGAGCAGTTCTTC
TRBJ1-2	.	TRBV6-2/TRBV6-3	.	CASSYFEGGEYGYTF	TGTGCCAGCAGTTACTTCGAGGGGGGCGAATATGGCTACACCTTC
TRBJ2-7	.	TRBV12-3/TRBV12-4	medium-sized	CASSEARMEQYF	TGTGCCAGCAGCGAGGCGAGAATGGAGCAGTACTTC
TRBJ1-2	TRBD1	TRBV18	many	CASSPPGQGNYGYTF	TGTGCCAGCTCACCGCCGGGACAGGGGAACTATGGCTACACCTTC
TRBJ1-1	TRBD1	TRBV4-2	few	CASSQAQGGLNTEAFF	TGTGCCAGCAGCCAAGCGCAGGGGGGTCTGAACACTGAAGCTTTCTTT
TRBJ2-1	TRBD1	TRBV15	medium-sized	CATSIRPGGGQFF	TGTGCCACCAGCATCCGTCCAGGGGGCGGACAGTTCTTC
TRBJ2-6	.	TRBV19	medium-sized	CASSPGGPPGANVLTF	TGTGCCAGTAGCCCCGGGGGGCCTCCTGGGGCCAACGTCCTGACTTTC
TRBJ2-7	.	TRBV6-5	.	CASRPGTAYEQYF	TGTGCCAGCAGGCCTGGGACTGCATACGAGCAGTACTTC
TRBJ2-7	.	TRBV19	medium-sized	CATGTSLEQYF	TGTGCCACCGGGACCTCTTTGGAGCAGTACTTC
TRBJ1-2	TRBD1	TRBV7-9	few	CASSSYDREVNYGYTF	TGTGCCAGCAGCTCGTACGACAGGGAGGTCAACTATGGCTACACCTTC
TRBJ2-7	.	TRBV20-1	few	CGRYPPNYEQYF	TGCGGGAGATATCCACCCAACTACGAGCAGTACTTC
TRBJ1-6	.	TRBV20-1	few	CSAEINGQLNSPLHF	TGCAGTGCAGAAATTAACGGGCAGCTTAATTCACCCCTCCACTTT
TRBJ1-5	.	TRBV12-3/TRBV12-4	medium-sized	CASSPQGANQPQHF	TGTGCCAGCAGTCCGCAGGGAGCCAATCAGCCCCAGCATTTT
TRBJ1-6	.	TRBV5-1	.	CASTKTERLAFHSPLHF	TGCGCCAGCACCAAAACAGAACGGTTGGCGTTCCATTCACCCCTCCACTTT
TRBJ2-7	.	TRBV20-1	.	CSARGGVYEQYF	TGCAGTGCTAGAGGGGGAGTCTACGAGCAGTACTTC
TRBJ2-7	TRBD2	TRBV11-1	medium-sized	CASSLGTSFPYEQYF	TGTGCCAGCAGCTTAGGGACTAGCTTCCCCTACGAGCAGTACTTC
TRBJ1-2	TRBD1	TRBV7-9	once	CASSQGGGYGYTF	TGTGCCAGCAGTCAGGGGGGGGGTTATGGCTACACCTTC
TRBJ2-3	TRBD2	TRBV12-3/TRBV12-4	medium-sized	CASSSPGLAGVSDTQYF	TGTGCCAGCAGTTCCCCGGGACTAGCGGGAGTAAGCGATACGCAGTATTTT
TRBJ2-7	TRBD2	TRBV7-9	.	CATERDRPSNEQYF	TGTGCCACCGAGCGGGACCGCCCGTCCAATGAGCAGTACTTC
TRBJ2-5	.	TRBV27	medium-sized	CANVTASSRETQYF	TGTGCCAACGTCACAGCCAGTTCGCGTGAGACCCAGTACTTC
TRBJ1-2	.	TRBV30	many	CAWNRGNYGYTF	TGTGCCTGGAATCGGGGAAACTATGGCTACACCTTC
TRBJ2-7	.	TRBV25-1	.	CASSPAGTNEQYF	TGTGCCAGCAGTCCCGCAGGTACCAACGAGCAGTACTTC
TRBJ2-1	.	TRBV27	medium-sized	CASSFSTGAVGEQFF	TGTGCCAGCAGTTTCTCTACTGGGGCCGTCGGTGAGCAGTTCTTC
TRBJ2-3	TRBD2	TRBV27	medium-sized	CASSFPGLVHPDTQYF	TGTGCCAGCAGTTTTCCGGGACTAGTACACCCAGATACGCAGTATTTT
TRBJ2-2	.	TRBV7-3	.	CASSSFTGELFF	TGTGCCAGCAGTTCTTTTACCGGGGAGCTGTTTTTT
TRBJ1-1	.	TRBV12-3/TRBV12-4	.	CASSFPGSEAFF	TGTGCCAGCAGTTTTCCCGGATCTGAAGCTTTCTTT
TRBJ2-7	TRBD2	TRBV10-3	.	CAISEALAGGPLSYEQYF	TGTGCCATCAGTGAGGCCCTAGCGGGAGGCCCCCTTTCCTACGAGCAGTACTTC
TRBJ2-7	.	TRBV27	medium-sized	CASSLYGTSIPYEQYF	TGTGCCAGCAGTTTATACGGGACAAGTATCCCCTACGAGCAGTACTTC
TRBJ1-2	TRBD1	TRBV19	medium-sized	CASSTAGQGFFNYGYTF	TGTGCCAGTAGTACGGCGGGACAGGGCTTCTTTAACTATGGCTACACCTTC
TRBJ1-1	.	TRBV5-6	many	CASSFRGTEAFF	TGTGCCAGCAGCTTTCGCGGCACTGAAGCTTTCTTT
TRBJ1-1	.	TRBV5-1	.	CASSPTQEIAFF	TGCGCCAGCAGCCCGACGCAGGAGATAGCTTTCTTT
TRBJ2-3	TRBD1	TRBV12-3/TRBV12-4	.	CASSLPWDRGQPDTQYF	TGTGCCAGCAGTTTACCATGGGACAGGGGGCAGCCAGATACGCAGTATTTT
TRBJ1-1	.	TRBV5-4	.	CASGFRGQMNNEAFF	TGTGCCAGCGGGTTCAGGGGCCAGATGAACAATGAAGCTTTCTTT
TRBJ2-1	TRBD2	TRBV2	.	CATKRETKNEQFF	TGTGCCACCAAGCGGGAGACGAAGAATGAGCAGTTCTTC
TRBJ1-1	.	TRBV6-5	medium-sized	CATTANTEAFF	TGTGCCACGACAGCGAACACTGAAGCTTTCTTT
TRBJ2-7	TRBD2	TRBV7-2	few	CASSSGGSGSYEQYF	TGTGCCAGCAGCTCCGGGGGTAGCGGGTCCTACGAGCAGTACTTC
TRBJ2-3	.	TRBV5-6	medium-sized	CASSTTYEGRYDTQYF	TGTGCCAGCAGCACCACCTACGAAGGGAGATACGATACGCAGTATTTT
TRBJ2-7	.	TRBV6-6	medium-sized	CASSPSGYEQYF	TGTGCCAGCAGTCCGTCCGGATACGAGCAGTACTTC
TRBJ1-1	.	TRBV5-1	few	CASSLRSTEAFF	TGCGCCAGCAGCTTGAGGAGCACTGAAGCTTTCTTT
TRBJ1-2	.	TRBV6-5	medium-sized	CASSLLTGSYGYTF	TGTGCCAGCAGTTTGCTCACAGGGTCGTATGGCTACACCTTC
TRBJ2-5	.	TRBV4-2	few	CASSQDQGETQYF	TGTGCCAGCAGCCAAGATCAGGGAGAGACCCAGTACTTC
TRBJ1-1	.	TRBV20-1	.	CSARSGETEAFF	TGCAGTGCTAGATCAGGGGAAACTGAAGCTTTCTTT